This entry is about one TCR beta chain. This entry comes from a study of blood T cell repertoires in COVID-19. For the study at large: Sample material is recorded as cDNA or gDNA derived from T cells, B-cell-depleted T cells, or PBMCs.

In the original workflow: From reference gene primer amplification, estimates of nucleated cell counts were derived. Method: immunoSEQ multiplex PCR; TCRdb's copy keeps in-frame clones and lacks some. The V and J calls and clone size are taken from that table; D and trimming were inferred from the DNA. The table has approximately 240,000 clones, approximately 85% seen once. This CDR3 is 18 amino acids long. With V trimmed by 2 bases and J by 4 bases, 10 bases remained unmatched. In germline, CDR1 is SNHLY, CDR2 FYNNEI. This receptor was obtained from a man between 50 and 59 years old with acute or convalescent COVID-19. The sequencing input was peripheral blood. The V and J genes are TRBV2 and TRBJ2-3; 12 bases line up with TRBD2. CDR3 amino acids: CASSENLGLAGPPDTQYF. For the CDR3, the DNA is TGTGCCAGCAGTGAAAACCTTGGACTAGCGGGGCCCCCAGATACGCAGTATTTT.